What follows describes a single T cell receptor beta chain. Its antigen target is currently unknown. It has no much larger one-base neighbor in the sample; base qualities were not kept. CDR1 SGHAT and CDR2 FQNNGV are derived from the germline V gene. Reading from cysteine to phenylalanine, the CDR3 counts 16 amino acids. The CDR3 DNA has 48 bases and is translated from base 1. V drops 4 bases and J drops 0 bases, leaving 14 bases in between. The data originate from a study of cytomegalovirus exposure and HLA in healthy donors (dated by TCRdb to about 2017). Background for the entire study: In an earlier analysis of several hundred of the donors, less than 350 Gb of sequence data and some 120 million unique TCR beta sequences from roughly 190 million T cells were reported. Rather than drawing on any new phenotypic data, the later analysis identified candidate immune exposures from TCR beta sequences and the way those sequences occurred across donors. Donor age, sex, ethnicity and CMV serostatus were compiled together with the repertoire data. The study combined high-throughput TCR immunosequencing, statistical association of individual TCRs with disease status, and machine learning to predict cytomegalovirus infection status. An early release that covered some 640 HLA-typed donors contained around 300 gigabases of sequencing data and some 87 million unique TCR sequences. Every repertoire in the discovery cohort had been generated on one and the same sequencing platform. Among the roughly 410 genotyped donors, approximately 76% belonged to the genetic ancestry cluster associated with self-reported Caucasian donors. Four to six DR-DQ haplotypes were handled as single units for association and clustering, since linkage in the cohort was strong. To decide whether each TCR beta V gene segment behaved as functional or pseudogenic, an earlier analysis of some 600 of the donors relied on high-throughput TCR beta sequencing. The number of typed donors differed by locus: roughly 620-630 for A, B, C, DRB1 and DQB1; some 500 for DQA1; 606 for DPA1; and approximately 450 for DPB1. HLA typing covered class I and class II loci at four-digit resolution. Among some 410 genotyped donors of the cohort, an average of roughly 230,000 unique TCR beta nucleotide sequences was sequenced per donor, of which roughly 17% were non-productive. Genome-wide SNP genotypes for about 55% of the roughly 670 donors were used in a later genetic analysis, which treated that subset as a discovery cohort. In a later analysis, previously published TCR beta repertoires from about 640 donors were re-analyzed and high-resolution HLA genotyping was added so that TCR occurrence patterns could be studied. The study was designed to test whether signatures of past pathogen exposure could be identified by cataloging public T cell receptors. The T cell repertoires of roughly 660 subjects were profiled by immunosequencing and related to cytomegalovirus serostatus. Besides the first cohort of roughly 660 subjects, a separate validation cohort made up of 95 to 150 different subjects was used.

Study-level results and caveats: A later analysis found that most CMV-associated TCR beta chains appeared HLA-restricted, with HLA associations seemingly driven largely by CMV exposure. Some 16 rarely observed V segments, including chromosome 9 orphons, were excluded from the earlier analysis of a few hundred of the donors because counts were too low. In a later analysis, the rate of TCR association differed among HLA loci, with DRB1 alleles having the most associated TCRs and HLA-C alleles having the fewest. A further reported finding was that TCR beta sequences accurately predicted the HLA-A and HLA-B alleles for most subjects in the first cohort. A few of the identified cytomegalovirus-associated TCR beta chains were confirmed in vitro to be specific for cytomegalovirus antigens. The classifier was reported to diagnose cytomegalovirus status with high specificity and sensitivity in both the original and validation cohorts. The cohort was sequenced for TCR beta chains only, and without alpha or paired-chain data the features that could be detected were limited. In an earlier analysis of over 550 of the donors, most TCR beta V segments were observed in productive rearrangements about 87% or about 30% of the time, broadly matching IMGT annotations. A later analysis reported that several top co-occurrence clusters appeared linked to parvovirus B19, influenza, CMV and Epstein-Barr virus. Because HLA typing was unavailable for some donors at each locus, only the typed subset was used in association tests. When HLA alleles, especially DR and DQ, strongly co-occurred, attributing TCR associations to individual alleles was difficult. Presence/absence analyses assumed roughly uniform sequencing depth across donors, an assumption that may not hold. It was suggested by the authors that the approach could potentially be generalized to other disease states and immunological phenotypes. Across donors, most TCR sequences were observed very rarely, whereas some public TCRs were present in many individuals. For the cohort, immune exposure information was limited to CMV serostatus. Linkage disequilibrium might explain the correlated functional status among segregating V segments, but an unknown experimental factor could not be ruled out. In a later analysis, HLA-associated TCR beta chains were found to be more clonally expanded and to have lower generation probabilities than equally common non-associated chains. A group of highly shared sequence variants was considered likely to be a technical artifact of the sequencing pipeline. A later analysis associated about 18,000 TCR beta sequences with specific HLA alleles at a false discovery rate of 0.05. Compared with the roughly 670-donor mean, donors in an Asian-associated ancestry cluster had fewer N-insertions in productive TCRs, according to a later genetic analysis. The study gave a list of 150 to 200 TCR beta chains associated with cytomegalovirus. The 87-base-pair reads could not distinguish some IMGT-functional V segments, including TRBV6-2 and TRBV6-3, so those segments were excluded. A later genetic analysis associated a missense DCLRE1C variant with V-gene and J-gene trimming of TCR beta chains, and an independent cohort replicated the association.

The cohort comprised 670 or so healthy bone marrow donors. At the time of sampling, all cohort members were nominally healthy, though unrecorded immune exposures were likely present. The donor tested CMV seronegative, placing the donor among the 350 or so seronegative members of the cohort. Each donor provided a peripheral blood sample, and peripheral blood mononuclear cells were used for TCR beta sequencing. Genomic DNA was extracted from the blood cell samples with the Qiagen DNeasy Blood Extraction Kit. Library preparation was by the immunoSEQ multiplex PCR assay. For the multiplex PCR, a mixture combining 60 forward primers for TCR Vbeta segments and 13 reverse primers for TCR Jbeta segments was used. A multiplex PCR assay on genomic DNA amplified the CDR3 region of rearranged TCR beta genes. The amplified TCR beta libraries were sequenced on the Illumina HiSeq System as 87-base-pair reads. Concerning the study's data processing: In a later analysis, tens of millions of unique TCR beta chains were counted across the 666 repertoires, and roughly 11 million of these chains were shared by at least two donors. Raw reads were error-corrected and collapsed into unique sequences by a nearest-neighbor algorithm in which closely related sequences were merged to remove PCR and sequencing errors. CDR3 sequences were aligned to IMGT reference sequences to assign V, D and J gene segments. For a sequence to be retained, a match of at least six nucleotides to both a V gene segment and a J gene segment was required. Rearrangements were classified as productive when the CDR3 lacked stop codons and remained in frame with V and J, and all other rearrangements were classified as non-productive. Following IMGT convention, CDR3 was defined as the stretch from the second conserved V-encoded cysteine to the conserved J-encoded phenylalanine. Sequences without an unambiguous match to a single V gene segment were excluded from the earlier analysis of approximately 600 of the donors. An earlier analysis of 587 of the donors classified V segments as functional when productive rearrangements were above 56.7% and as segregating when the standard deviation between donors was above 5%. A statistical classification framework was built for diagnosing cytomegalovirus status from the catalog of TCR beta chain sequences. A later analysis assigned V and J genes by comparing TCR nucleotide sequences with IMGT/GENE-DB human TR gene sequences. The TCRdist pipeline was used in a later analysis to assign CDR3 sequences and most-parsimonious VDJ recombination scenarios. In a later analysis, every TCR beta chain was defined by the combination of its CDR3 amino acid sequence and its V-gene family, and reads without a unique V-gene family were dropped. To address suspected cross-contamination and a sequencing artifact, a later analysis removed approximately 590 highly shared, low-generation-probability nucleotide sequences. In a later analysis, a clonal expansion index for each public chain was calculated from normalized within-repertoire ranks of inferred template counts. A later analysis computed generation probabilities with a VDJ recombination model fitted to out-of-frame rearrangements, and checked the results against IGoR. In a later analysis, hypergeometric tests were used to score TCR-TCR, TCR-HLA and TCR-CMV co-occurrence, with a repertoire-size bias correction applied to TCR pairs. False discovery rates were estimated in a later analysis by permuting HLA or CMV assignments 20 times. In a later analysis, co-occurring TCRs were grouped with DBSCAN, and TCRdist sequence similarity was added when clustering was performed within HLA-allele-positive subsets. For co-occurrence clustering, repertoires with fewer than 30,000 or more than 120,000 public chains were excluded, along with roughly 5 repertoires with anomalous nucleotide sharing. Held by TCRdb, this immuneACCESS table contains in-frame sequences only and omits some clones. Under half of the omission traces to an unresolved V gene where checked; the cause of the rest is unknown. V and J calls plus clone size are reproduced from that table; the DNA served to infer D and trimming. This sample holds approximately 100,000 clones; over 70% were observed only once. Less than 0.95% of the sample rests with the top ten.

The specimen sequenced was PBMCs. This TCR derives from a boy younger than 18 in good health and CMV-seronegative. This receptor chain uses TRBV11-2 and TRBJ2-3; tentative D gene TRBD2, with 5 bases matching. The bases read TGTGCCAGCAGCTCCTCCAGCGGCCCTAGCACAGATACGCAGTATTTT. It translates as CASSSSSGPSTDTQYF.